Below, one T cell receptor (beta chain) is given with its context. Antigen unknown. These data originate in a study of OX40 agonist ivuxolimab in advanced cancers. Study overall: Patients enrolled in dose escalation were diagnosed with hepatocellular carcinoma, melanoma, renal cell or head and neck cancer. Findings and limits, study-wide: A proportion of nonresponders additionally exhibited low normalized T-cell clonal expansion.

The CDR3 length is 14 residues. Trimming removed 1 base from V and 3 bases from J, with 10 bases in between. CDR1 is SGHKS and CDR2 is YYEKEE in the germline V gene (reference sequence). TCRdb's table, derived via immunoSEQ multiplex PCR, lists solely in-frame clones and lacks some. Among tens of thousands of clones listed, 89% were seen once. The source is an adult with an advanced solid tumor such as melanoma, head and neck, liver or kidney cancer. The input for sequencing was CD4+ or CD8+ T cells sorted from blood, taken in a trial of the OX40 agonist ivuxolimab. The chain uses TRBV5-5 and TRBJ1-1; no clear D gene. The CDR3 nucleotides are TGTGCCAGCAGCTTGTGGGCGGGAGACACTGAAGCTTTCTTT. Its protein is CASSLWAGDTEAFF.